These 3 T cell receptor beta chains came from one sample sequenced in a study of blood T cell repertoires in COVID-19. Using immunoSEQ multiplex PCR, the repertoire was profiled, and TCRdb retains in-frame clones only, with some absent. Here the sample spans approximately 240,000 clones, less than 90% being singletons. Sample: peripheral blood. Source of these receptors: a woman at least 80 years old with active or convalescent COVID-19.

This chain uses TRBV5-4 with TRBJ2-7; perhaps TRBD1 as D (6 bases). Germline values: CDR1 SGHNT, CDR2 YYREEE (reference sequence). CDR3 length: 13 residues. The V end was cut by 4 bases, the J end by 2 bases, with 10 bases between. The CDR3 nucleotides are TGTGCCAGCAGCCAAGACAGGACCTACGAGCAGTACTTC. This sequence encodes CASSQDRTYEQYF.

The count of this clone is one. The gene calls are TRBV19 and TRBJ2-7, with D tentatively TRBD1 (6 bases). The germline CDR1 and CDR2 sequences are LNHDA and SQIVND (reference sequence). This CDR3 has 15 residues. Trimming removed 1 base at V and 1 base at J, with 11 bases between. The CDR3 DNA follows: TGTGCCAGTAGTATAGGGAACAGGGCATCCTACGAGCAGTACTTC. This translates into CASSIGNRASYEQYF.

This clone counts as medium-sized (0.01 to 0.1%). Other DNA sequences in the sample encode the same CDR3. This rearrangement joins TRBV7-2 to TRBJ1-6; 8 bases line up with TRBD1. The germline V gene encodes CDR1 SGHTA and CDR2 FQGNSA. This CDR3 is built from 14 residues. The junction had 7 bases not matched to a gene; V was cut back by 5 bases and J by 10 bases. This chain's CDR3 is CASSLDRGRSPLHF. CDR3 DNA sequence: TGTGCCAGCAGCCTAGACAGGGGACGGTCACCCCTCCACTTT.